This entry is about one T cell receptor (beta chain). The antigen remains unidentified. TCRdb itself ran the RT-PCR reads through MiXCR, one entry per CDR3 protein. The repertoire holds just under 550,000 distinct CDR3 sequences, around 21% seen once, with approximately 2.9% in the top ten. The sample comes from a study of response to subunit inactivated influenza vaccine. General observations from the study: Few additional T cells are recruited per seasonal influenza vaccination, authors suggested.

Germline CDR1 DFQATT, CDR2 SNEGSKA (reference sequence). The ends lost 1 base at V and 2 bases at J; junction bases unmatched: 1. The CDR3 totals 15 residues. These data also featured in a second study, about T cells expressing NK-cell markers. Per that study: In generating TCR beta cDNA, 5'RACE template switching with UMIs was used. These clonotypes also led the CD3+CD56-NKG2C+ fraction in a handful of donors.

The chain employs TRBV20-1 and TRBJ2-7; TRBD2 matches at 14 bases. The sequence came from a man between 50 and 59 years old who received an inactivated influenza vaccine. The sequences come from CD4+ T cells sorted from PBMCs, collected about 11 days after vaccination. The CDR3 nucleotides read TGCAGTGCTAGAGCGACTAGCGGGAGGGCCTACGAGCAGTACTTC. This codes for CSARATSGRAYEQYF.